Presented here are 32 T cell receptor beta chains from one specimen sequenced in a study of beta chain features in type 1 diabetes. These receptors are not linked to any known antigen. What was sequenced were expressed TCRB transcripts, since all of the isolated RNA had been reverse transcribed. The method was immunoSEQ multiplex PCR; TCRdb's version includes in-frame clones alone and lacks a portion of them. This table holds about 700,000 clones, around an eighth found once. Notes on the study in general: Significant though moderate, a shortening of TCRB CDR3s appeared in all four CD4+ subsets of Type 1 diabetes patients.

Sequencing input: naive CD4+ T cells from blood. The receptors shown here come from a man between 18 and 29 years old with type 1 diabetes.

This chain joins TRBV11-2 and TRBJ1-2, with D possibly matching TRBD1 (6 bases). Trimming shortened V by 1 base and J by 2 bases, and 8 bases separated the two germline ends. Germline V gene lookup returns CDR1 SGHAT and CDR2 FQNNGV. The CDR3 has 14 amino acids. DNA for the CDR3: TGTGCCAGCAGCTTAGGTACAGGGAACTATGGCTACACCTTC. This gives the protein CASSLGTGNYGYTF.

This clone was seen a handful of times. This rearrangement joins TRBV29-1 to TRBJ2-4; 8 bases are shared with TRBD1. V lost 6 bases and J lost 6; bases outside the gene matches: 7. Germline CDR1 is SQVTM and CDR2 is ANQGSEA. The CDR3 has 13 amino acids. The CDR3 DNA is TGCAGCGTGGGGAAAGGGACAGGAAACATTCAGTACTTC. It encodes CSVGKGTGNIQYF. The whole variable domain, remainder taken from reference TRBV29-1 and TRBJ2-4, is SAVISQKPSRDICQRGTSLTIQCQVDSQVTMMFWYRQQPGQSLTLIATANQGSEATYESGFVIDKFPISRPNLTFSTLTVSNMSPEDSSIYLCSVGKGTGNIQYFGAGTRLSVL.

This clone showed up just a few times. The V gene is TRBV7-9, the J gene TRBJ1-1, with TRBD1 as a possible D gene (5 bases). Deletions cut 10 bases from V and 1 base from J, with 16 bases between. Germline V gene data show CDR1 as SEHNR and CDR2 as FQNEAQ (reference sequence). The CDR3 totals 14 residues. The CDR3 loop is CATLRGVSNTEAFF. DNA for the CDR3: TGTGCCACCCTGCGGGGGGTCTCGAACACTGAAGCTTTCTTT.

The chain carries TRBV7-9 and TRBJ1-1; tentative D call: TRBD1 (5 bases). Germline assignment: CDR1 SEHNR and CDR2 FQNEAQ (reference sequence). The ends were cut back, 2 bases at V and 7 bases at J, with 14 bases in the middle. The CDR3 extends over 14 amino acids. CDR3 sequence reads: CASSLSGGGLEAFF. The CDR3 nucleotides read TGTGCCAGCAGCTTATCGGGGGGAGGACTTGAAGCTTTCTTT.

CDR3 in amino acids: CASSLGQGEIKTQYF. In DNA form, the CDR3 reads TGTGCCAGCAGCTTGGGGCAGGGGGAAATAAAGACCCAGTACTTC. The rearrangement links TRBV5-6 to TRBJ2-5; 7 bases are a match to TRBD1. Germline V gene sequence: CDR1 SGHDT, CDR2 YYEEEE. There are 15 residues in the CDR3. The V segment lost 0 bases and the J segment 6 bases; nucleotides outside the gene matches: 8.

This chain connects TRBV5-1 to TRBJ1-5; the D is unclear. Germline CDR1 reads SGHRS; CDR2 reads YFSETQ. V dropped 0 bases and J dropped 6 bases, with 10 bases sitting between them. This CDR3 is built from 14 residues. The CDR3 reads CASSLAGEGQPQHF. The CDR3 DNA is TGCGCCAGCAGCTTGGCCGGGGAGGGTCAGCCCCAGCATTTT.

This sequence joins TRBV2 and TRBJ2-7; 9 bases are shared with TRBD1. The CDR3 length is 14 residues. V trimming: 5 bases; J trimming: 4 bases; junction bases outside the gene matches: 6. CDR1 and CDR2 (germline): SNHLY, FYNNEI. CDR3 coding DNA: TGTGCCAGCAGTCGGGACAGGGACGCTTACGAGCAGTACTTC. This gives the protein CASSRDRDAYEQYF.

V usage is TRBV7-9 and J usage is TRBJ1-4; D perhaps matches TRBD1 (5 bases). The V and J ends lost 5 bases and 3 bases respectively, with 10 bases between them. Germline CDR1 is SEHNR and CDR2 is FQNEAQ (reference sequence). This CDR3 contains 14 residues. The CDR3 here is CASSPPGPNEKLFF. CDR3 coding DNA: TGTGCCAGCAGCCCGCCGGGACCTAATGAAAAACTGTTTTTT.

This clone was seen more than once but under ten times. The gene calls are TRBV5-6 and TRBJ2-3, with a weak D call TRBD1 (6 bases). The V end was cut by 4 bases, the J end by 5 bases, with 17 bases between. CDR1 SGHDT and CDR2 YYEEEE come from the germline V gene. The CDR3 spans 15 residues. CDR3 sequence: CASSTGTFPGDTQYF. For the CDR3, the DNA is TGTGCCAGCAGCACTGGGACATTCCCGGGAGATACGCAGTATTTT. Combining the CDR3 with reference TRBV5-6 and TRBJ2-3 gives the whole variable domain DAGVTQSPTHLIKTRGQQVTLRCSPKSGHDTVSWYQQALGQGPQFIFQYYEEEERQRGNFPDRFSGHQFPNYSSELNVNALLLGDSALYLCASSTGTFPGDTQYFGPGTRLTVL.

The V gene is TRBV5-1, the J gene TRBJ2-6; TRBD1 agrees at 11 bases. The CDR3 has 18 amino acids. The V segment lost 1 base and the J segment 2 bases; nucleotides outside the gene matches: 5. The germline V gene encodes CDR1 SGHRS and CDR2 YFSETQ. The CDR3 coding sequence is TGCGCCAGCAGCTTGAGCAGGACAGGGGGCGCTGGGGCCAACGTCCTGACTTTC. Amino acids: CASSLSRTGGAGANVLTF.

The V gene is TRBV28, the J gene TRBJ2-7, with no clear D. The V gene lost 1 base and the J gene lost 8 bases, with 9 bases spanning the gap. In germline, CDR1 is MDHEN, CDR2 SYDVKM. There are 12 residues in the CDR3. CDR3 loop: CASSLYRVQQYF. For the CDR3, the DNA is TGTGCCAGCAGTTTATATAGGGTGCAGCAGTACTTC.

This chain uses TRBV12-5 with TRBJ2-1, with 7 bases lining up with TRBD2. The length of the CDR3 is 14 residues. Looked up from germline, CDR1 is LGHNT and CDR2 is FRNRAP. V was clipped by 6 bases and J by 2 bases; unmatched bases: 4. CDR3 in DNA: TGTGCTAGTGGGGCGGGGGATCCCTACAATGAGCAGTTCTTC. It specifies CASGAGDPYNEQFF.

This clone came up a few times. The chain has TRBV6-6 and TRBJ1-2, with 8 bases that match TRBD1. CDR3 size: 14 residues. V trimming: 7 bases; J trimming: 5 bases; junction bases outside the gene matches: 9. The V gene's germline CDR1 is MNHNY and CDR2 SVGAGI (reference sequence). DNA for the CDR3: TGTGCCAGCAATGGAGGACAGGGCAAGTATGGCTACACCTTC. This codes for CASNGGQGKYGYTF.

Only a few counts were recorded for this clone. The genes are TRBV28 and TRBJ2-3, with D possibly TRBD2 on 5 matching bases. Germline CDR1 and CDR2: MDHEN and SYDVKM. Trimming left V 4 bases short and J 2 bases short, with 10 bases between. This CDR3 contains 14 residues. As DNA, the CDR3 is TGTGCCAGCAGTTCTAGCTACGCCACAGATACGCAGTATTTT. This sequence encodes CASSSSYATDTQYF.

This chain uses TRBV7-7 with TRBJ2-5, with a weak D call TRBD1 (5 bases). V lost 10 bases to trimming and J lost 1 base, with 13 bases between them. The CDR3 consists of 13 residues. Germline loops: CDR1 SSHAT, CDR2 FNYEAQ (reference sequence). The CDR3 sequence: CANPMGLQETQYF. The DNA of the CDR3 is TGTGCCAACCCTATGGGGCTCCAAGAGACCCAGTACTTC.

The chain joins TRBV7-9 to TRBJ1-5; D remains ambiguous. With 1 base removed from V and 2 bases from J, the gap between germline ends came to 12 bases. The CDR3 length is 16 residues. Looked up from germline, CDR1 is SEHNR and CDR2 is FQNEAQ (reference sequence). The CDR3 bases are TGTGCCAGCAGCTTAGTCGGAGGCATGGGCAATCAGCCCCAGCATTTT. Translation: CASSLVGGMGNQPQHF.

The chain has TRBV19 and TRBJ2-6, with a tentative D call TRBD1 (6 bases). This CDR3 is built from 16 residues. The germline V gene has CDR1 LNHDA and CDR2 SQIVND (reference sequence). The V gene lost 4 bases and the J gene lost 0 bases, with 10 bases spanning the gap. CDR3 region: CASSNRRGSGANVLTF. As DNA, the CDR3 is TGTGCCAGTAGTAACCGCAGGGGCTCTGGGGCCAACGTCCTGACTTTC. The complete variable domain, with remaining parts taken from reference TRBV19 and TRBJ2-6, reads DGGITQSPKYLFRKEGQNVTLSCEQNLNHDAMYWYRQDPGQGLRLIYYSQIVNDFQKGDIAEGYSVSREKKESFPLTVTSAQKNPTAFYLCASSNRRGSGANVLTFGAGSRLTVL.

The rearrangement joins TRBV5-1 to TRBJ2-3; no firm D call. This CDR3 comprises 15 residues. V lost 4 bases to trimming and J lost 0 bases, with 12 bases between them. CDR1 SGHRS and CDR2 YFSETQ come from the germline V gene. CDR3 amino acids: CASSAPGSSTDTQYF. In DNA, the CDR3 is TGCGCCAGCAGCGCGCCGGGCAGTAGCACAGATACGCAGTATTTT.

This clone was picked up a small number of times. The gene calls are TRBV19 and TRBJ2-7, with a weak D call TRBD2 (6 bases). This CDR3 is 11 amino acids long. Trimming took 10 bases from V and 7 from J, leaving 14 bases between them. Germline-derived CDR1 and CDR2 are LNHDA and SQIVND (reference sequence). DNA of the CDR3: TGTGCCACCCTGCTGGGGGGTGAGCAGTACTTC. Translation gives CATLLGGEQYF.

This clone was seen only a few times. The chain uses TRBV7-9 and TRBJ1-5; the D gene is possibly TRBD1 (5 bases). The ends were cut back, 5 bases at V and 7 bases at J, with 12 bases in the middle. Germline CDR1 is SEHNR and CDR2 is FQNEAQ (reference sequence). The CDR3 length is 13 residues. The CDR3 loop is CASSLGGGQPQHF. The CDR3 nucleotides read TGTGCCAGCAGCCTGGGGGGGGGACAGCCCCAGCATTTT.

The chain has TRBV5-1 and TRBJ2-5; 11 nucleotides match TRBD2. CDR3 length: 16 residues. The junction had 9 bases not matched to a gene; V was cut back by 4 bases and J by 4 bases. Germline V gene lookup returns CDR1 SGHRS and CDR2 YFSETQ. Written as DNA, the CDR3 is TGCGCCAGCAGCACAGGAACTAGCGGGGGCGGAGAGACCCAGTACTTC. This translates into CASSTGTSGGGETQYF.

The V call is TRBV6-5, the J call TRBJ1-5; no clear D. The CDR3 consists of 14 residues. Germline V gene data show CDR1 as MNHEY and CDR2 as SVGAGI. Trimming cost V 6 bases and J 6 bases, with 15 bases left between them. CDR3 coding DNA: TGTGCCAGCAGCCGGGAAACCGGAGGTCAGCCCCAGCATTTT. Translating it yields CASSRETGGQPQHF.

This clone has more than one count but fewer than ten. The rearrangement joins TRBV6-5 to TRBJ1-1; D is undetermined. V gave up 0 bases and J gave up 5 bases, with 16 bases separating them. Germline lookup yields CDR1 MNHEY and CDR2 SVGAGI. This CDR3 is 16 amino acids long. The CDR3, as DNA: TGTGCCAGCAGTTACTCACCCTGGACGGGAGGAACTGAAGCTTTCTTT. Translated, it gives CASSYSPWTGGTEAFF.

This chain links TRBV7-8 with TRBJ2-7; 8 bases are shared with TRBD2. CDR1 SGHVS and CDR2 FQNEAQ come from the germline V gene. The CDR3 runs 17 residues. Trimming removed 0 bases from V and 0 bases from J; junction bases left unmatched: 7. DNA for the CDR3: TGTGCCAGCAGCTTAGCGCGAGCGGGGGCCCACTCCTACGAGCAGTACTTC. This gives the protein CASSLARAGAHSYEQYF.

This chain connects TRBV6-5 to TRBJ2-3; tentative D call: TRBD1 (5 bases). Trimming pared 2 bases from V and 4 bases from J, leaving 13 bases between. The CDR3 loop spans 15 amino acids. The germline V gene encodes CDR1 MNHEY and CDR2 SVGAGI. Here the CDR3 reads CASSYGAALADTQYF. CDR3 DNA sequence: TGTGCCAGCAGTTACGGGGCAGCTCTGGCAGATACGCAGTATTTT.

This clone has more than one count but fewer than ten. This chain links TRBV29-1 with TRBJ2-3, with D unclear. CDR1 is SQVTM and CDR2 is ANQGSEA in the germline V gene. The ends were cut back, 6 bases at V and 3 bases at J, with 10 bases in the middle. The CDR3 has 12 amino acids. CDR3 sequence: CSVTPGTDTQYF. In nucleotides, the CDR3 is TGCAGCGTGACCCCCGGAACAGATACGCAGTATTTT.

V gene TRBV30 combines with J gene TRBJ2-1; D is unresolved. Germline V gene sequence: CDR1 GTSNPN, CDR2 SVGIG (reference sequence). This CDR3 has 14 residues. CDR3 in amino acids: CAYQVAGFYNEQFF. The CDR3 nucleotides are TGTGCTTATCAGGTGGCAGGATTCTACAATGAGCAGTTCTTC.

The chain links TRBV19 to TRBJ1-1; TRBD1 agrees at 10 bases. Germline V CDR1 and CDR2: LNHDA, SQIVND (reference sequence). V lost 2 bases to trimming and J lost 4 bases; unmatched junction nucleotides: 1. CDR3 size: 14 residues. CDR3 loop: CASSIRDRGTEAFF. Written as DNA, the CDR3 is TGTGCCAGTAGTATACGGGACAGGGGCACTGAAGCTTTCTTT.

In DNA form, the CDR3 reads TGTGCCAGCAGCCCAGGGACACCGAGCTCCTATAATTCACCCCTCCACTTT. This translates into CASSPGTPSSYNSPLHF. This chain connects TRBV9 to TRBJ1-6, with D maybe TRBD1 (6 bases). V was clipped by 4 bases and J by 0 bases, with 14 bases between them. The CDR3 extends over 17 amino acids. Germline lookup yields CDR1 SGDLS and CDR2 YYNGEE.

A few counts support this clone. The CDR3 spells CAWSVKGLPDTQYF. Here the CDR3 DNA reads TGTGCCTGGAGTGTGAAGGGCTTACCGGATACGCAGTATTTT. This rearrangement joins TRBV30 to TRBJ2-3; D ambiguous. This CDR3 comprises 14 residues. Germline V gene lookup returns CDR1 GTSNPN and CDR2 SVGIG (reference sequence). V shed 0 bases and J shed 6 bases, with 13 bases lying between them.

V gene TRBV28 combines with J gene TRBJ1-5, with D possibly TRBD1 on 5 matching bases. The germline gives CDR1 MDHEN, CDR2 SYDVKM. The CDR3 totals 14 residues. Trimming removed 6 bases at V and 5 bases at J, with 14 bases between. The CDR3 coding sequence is TGTGCCAGCAGCACTTCCCAGGGCGATCAGCCCCAGCATTTT. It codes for CASSTSQGDQPQHF.

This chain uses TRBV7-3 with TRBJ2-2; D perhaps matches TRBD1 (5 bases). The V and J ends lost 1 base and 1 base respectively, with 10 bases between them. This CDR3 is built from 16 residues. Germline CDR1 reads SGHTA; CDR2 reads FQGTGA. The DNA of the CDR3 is TGTGCCAGCAGCTTAAAGCCCCAGGGGAACACCGGGGAGCTGTTTTTT. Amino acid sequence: CASSLKPQGNTGELFF.